Following are 21 T cell receptor beta chains from one sample sequenced in a study of graft-versus-host responses after intestinal transplantation. Sequenced by immunoSEQ multiplex PCR; TCRdb stores in-frame clones only, minus some. In the table there are over 15,000 clones, over 75% of which are singletons. This material consisted of PBMCs, taken 14 days after transplant. The receptors were sampled from a human patient who received an intestinal transplant, so some T cells may come from the graft donor.

The gene calls are TRBV19 and TRBJ2-1, with D tentatively TRBD2 (5 bases). The CDR3 loop spans 15 amino acids. Trimming took off 6 bases at V and 2 bases at J, with 14 bases between the two ends. CDR1 is LNHDA, CDR2 SQIVND, per germline (reference sequence). The chain's CDR3 is CASRLAGGAYNEQFF. The CDR3 bases are TGTGCCAGTAGACTGGCGGGTGGCGCCTACAATGAGCAGTTCTTC.

The CDR3, as DNA: TGTGCCAGCGCGAAGGACACCTACGAGCAGTACTTC. This codes for CASAKDTYEQYF. The rearrangement links TRBV2 to TRBJ2-7; D perhaps matches TRBD1 (5 bases). CDR3 size: 12 residues. Deletions cut 8 bases from V and 2 bases from J, with 10 bases between. CDR1 SNHLY and CDR2 FYNNEI come from the germline V gene.

The chain is built from TRBV7-9 and TRBJ2-7; perhaps D is TRBD1 or TRBD2 (5 bases each). The CDR3 runs to 15 residues. Germline lookup yields CDR1 SEHNR and CDR2 FQNEAQ (reference sequence). The V and J ends lost 2 bases and 0 bases respectively, with 11 bases between them. The CDR3 DNA follows: TGTGCCAGCAGCTTAAGGGACGTCGACTCCTACGAGCAGTACTTC. Translation gives CASSLRDVDSYEQYF.

This clone was seen a few times. The chain combines TRBV6-1 with TRBJ2-7; D tentatively reads TRBD1 or TRBD2 (5 bases each). Germline V lookup: CDR1 MNHNS, CDR2 SASEGT. Trimming removed 2 bases at V and 4 bases at J, with 9 bases between. CDR3 size: 13 residues. CDR3 sequence (DNA): TGTGCCAGCAGTGAAATCGGGGCTTACGAGCAGTACTTC. This gives the protein CASSEIGAYEQYF.

The V gene is TRBV6-1, the J gene TRBJ1-3; D is unclear. Germline values: CDR1 MNHNS, CDR2 SASEGT. Trimming took off 4 bases at V and 0 bases at J, with 4 bases between the two ends. The CDR3 length is 13 residues. DNA of the CDR3: TGTGCCAGCAGTGGGGGCTCTGGAAACACCATATATTTT. Translation: CASSGGSGNTIYF.

As concerns this clone: The junction does not match germline at one end; this may be a read error. This chain connects TRBV7-7 to TRBJ2-2; TRBD1 aligns across 8 bases. Looked up from germline, CDR1 is SSHAT and CDR2 is FNYEAQ (reference sequence). The CDR3 consists of 15 residues. CDR3 nucleotides: TGTGCTAGCAGCTTGGGACAGGTGAACACCGGGGAGCTGTTTTTT. Protein: CASSLGQVNTGELFF.

The chain combines TRBV19 with TRBJ1-4; 7 bases map to TRBD1. The ends lost 3 bases at V and 6 bases at J; junction bases unmatched: 4. CDR3 size: 14 residues. The germline gives CDR1 LNHDA, CDR2 SQIVND (reference sequence). The CDR3 sequence: CASSMVGQHEKLFF. The DNA for the CDR3 is TGTGCCAGTAGTATGGTGGGACAGCATGAAAAACTGTTTTTT.

The V call is TRBV28, the J call TRBJ2-7, with TRBD2 matching 12 bases. The CDR3 is 21 residues long. J gave up 1 base and V 3 bases, and 19 bases lay outside the gene matches. Germline assignment: CDR1 MDHEN and CDR2 SYDVKM. The CDR3 DNA sequence: TGTGCCAGCAGTTTCGGCTCGGCTTACGGGCGACTAGCGGGAGAGTCCTACGAGCAGTACTTC. It translates to CASSFGSAYGRLAGESYEQYF.

The chain uses TRBV29-1 and TRBJ2-7; 7 bases map to TRBD1. The V segment lost 7 bases and the J segment 2 bases; nucleotides outside the gene matches: 8. Per germline, CDR1 SQVTM and CDR2 ANQGSEA. There are 13 residues in the CDR3. CDR3 nucleotides: TGCAGCGCCTCCGGGACAGAGACCTACGAGCAGTACTTC. Residues: CSASGTETYEQYF.

V usage is TRBV4-2 and J usage is TRBJ2-3; 8 bases line up with TRBD2. This CDR3 region has 19 residues. From germline, CDR1 is LGHNA and CDR2 YNFKEQ. After removal of 0 bases from V and 5 bases from J, the junction contained 16 bases not matched to a gene. CDR3 sequence reads: CASSQDLTSSGGTRDTQYF. The CDR3 DNA sequence: TGTGCCAGCAGCCAAGATCTAACCTCCTCGGGGGGGACCAGAGATACGCAGTATTTT.

This chain joins TRBV27 and TRBJ1-6; 9 bases match TRBD1. The germline gives CDR1 MNHEY, CDR2 SMNVEV (reference sequence). This CDR3 contains 18 residues. V trimming: 5 bases; J trimming: 9 bases; junction bases outside the gene matches: 17. The CDR3 DNA sequence: TGTGCCAGCAGTCAGCAAAGGGCACCGGGACAGGGCGGTTCACCCCTCCACTTT. Translation gives CASSQQRAPGQGGSPLHF.

The CDR3 protein is CASSSPQDNEQFF. The CDR3 DNA follows: TGTGCCAGCAGCTCCCCCCAGGACAATGAGCAGTTCTTC. V usage is TRBV28 and J usage is TRBJ2-1, with D unclear. The CDR3 sequence is 13 residues long. Trimming removed 6 bases from V and 5 bases from J, with 11 bases in between. From germline, CDR1 is MDHEN and CDR2 SYDVKM.

The CDR3 region has the DNA TGTGCCAGCAGTGACAAAAGGCGGGGGGGCTGTGGCTACACCTTC. Its protein product is CASSDKRRGGCGYTF. The chain employs TRBV6-4 and TRBJ1-2; D possibly corresponds to TRBD1 (6 bases). Germline V gene lookup returns CDR1 MRHNA and CDR2 SNTAGT. This CDR3 is 15 amino acids long. V lost 2 bases to trimming and J lost 7 bases, with 17 bases between them.

This chain links TRBV5-1 with TRBJ1-1; D might be TRBD1 (5 bases). Per the germline V gene, CDR1 is SGHRS and CDR2 is YFSETQ. V was clipped by 0 bases and J by 2 bases, with 8 bases between them. The CDR3 is made up of 14 amino acids. CDR3 nucleotides: TGCGCCAGCAGCTTGGCGCAGGGAAACACTGAAGCTTTCTTT. Its translation: CASSLAQGNTEAFF.

V gene TRBV28 combines with J gene TRBJ1-5; D is undetermined. Between the trimmed V and J ends, which lost 1 base and 4 bases, there was a span of 14 bases. The germline CDR1 and CDR2 sequences are MDHEN and SYDVKM. The CDR3 spans 16 residues. CDR3 in DNA: TGTGCCAGCAGTTTATCCCTCAGAAGCCCAAATCAGCCCCAGCATTTT. Its protein product is CASSLSLRSPNQPQHF.

The chain links TRBV6-5 to TRBJ2-3, with unresolved D. Trimming took off 1 base at V and 0 bases at J, with 8 bases between the two ends. CDR1 and CDR2 from the germline V gene are MNHEY and SVGAGI. This CDR3 has 15 residues. The CDR3 DNA reads as TGTGCCAGCAGTTACTATGGACCAAGCACAGATACGCAGTATTTT. Protein: CASSYYGPSTDTQYF.

The rearrangement uses TRBV27 and TRBJ1-6; unclear D gene. There are 15 residues in the CDR3. V was cut by 5 bases and J by 10 bases, with 18 bases left in between. In germline, CDR1 is MNHEY, CDR2 SMNVEV (reference sequence). As DNA, the CDR3 is TGTGCCAGCAGTCCCCCCCCCGGGTTAGGATCACCCCTCCACTTT. It is translated as CASSPPPGLGSPLHF.

This chain uses TRBV5-1 with TRBJ2-7; TRBD2 aligns across 13 bases. The CDR3 has 19 residues. The germline gives CDR1 SGHRS, CDR2 YFSETQ. The ends lost 1 base at V and 2 bases at J; junction bases unmatched: 12. In DNA form, the CDR3 reads TGCGCCAGCAGCTTGTTTATCGGGACTAGCGGGAACAGGGCCTACGAGCAGTACTTC. Protein sequence: CASSLFIGTSGNRAYEQYF.

This clone was observed a handful of times. The chain employs TRBV2 and TRBJ2-7; 12 bases match TRBD2. V lost 8 bases and J lost 7; bases outside the gene matches: 9. CDR1 is SNHLY and CDR2 is FYNNEI in the germline V gene. CDR3 length: 14 amino acids. CDR3 sequence (DNA): TGTGCCAGCTTGAGACTAGCGGGAGCGTATGAGCAGTACTTC. Its translation: CASLRLAGAYEQYF.

The genes are TRBV4-1 and TRBJ2-2; no reliable D call. CDR1 and CDR2 (germline): MGHRA, YSYEKL. The CDR3 is 15 residues long. V lost 4 bases to trimming and J lost 6 bases, with 15 bases between them. The CDR3 DNA reads as TGCGCCAGCAGCCCATACTGGGCTAGGGCCGGGGAGCTGTTTTTT. It translates to CASSPYWARAGELFF.

The rearrangement joins TRBV10-3 to TRBJ1-2, with TRBD1 identical over 8 bases. From germline, CDR1 is ENHRY and CDR2 SYGVKD. J lost 4 bases, V lost 5 bases, and 18 bases had no gene match. The CDR3 sequence is 18 residues long. CDR3 sequence: CAISSFGQGATRVYGYTF. CDR3 coding DNA: TGTGCCATCAGTTCCTTCGGCCAGGGGGCAACCCGGGTCTATGGCTACACCTTC.